The 26 T cell receptor beta chains presented below share a single source sample, sequenced in a study of neurological immune-mediated disorders. TCRdb fed the 5' RACE reads into MiXCR, producing one record per CDR3 protein. The data contain fewer than 30,000 distinct CDR3 sequences, around an eighth of them singletons. What was sequenced was PBMCs. The receptors here all came from a woman aged 55-70 years with HTLV-1-associated myelopathy (HAM/TSP).

As regards this clonotype: It may be a read error: a sequence one base away is much more abundant. The chain recombines TRBV20-1 with TRBJ2-2; 10 bases fit TRBD1. CDR3 length equals 14 residues. With V trimmed by 5 bases and J by 9 bases, 9 bases remained unmatched. Germline-derived CDR1 and CDR2 are DFQATT and SNEGSKA (reference sequence). The CDR3 protein is CSAGGGTGARELFF. CDR3 nucleotides: TGCAGTGCTGGAGGGGGGACAGGGGCCAGGGAGCTGTTTTTT.

This clonotype was found many times. The CDR3 protein is CSARGGANTEAFF. The CDR3 DNA sequence: TGCAGTGCTAGAGGGGGAGCGAACACTGAAGCTTTCTTT. The V and J genes are TRBV20-1 and TRBJ1-1, with D unresolved. The CDR3 loop spans 13 amino acids. Trimming removed 1 base at V and 1 base at J, with 7 bases between. Germline V gene sequence: CDR1 DFQATT, CDR2 SNEGSKA (reference sequence).

This clonotype was recorded many times. The chain is built from TRBV5-5 and TRBJ2-3, with 7 bases matching TRBD1. The CDR3 has 15 residues. The junction had 8 bases not matched to a gene; V was cut back by 3 bases and J by 4 bases. Germline CDR1 is SGHKS and CDR2 is YYEKEE (reference sequence). CDR3 DNA sequence: TGTGCCAGCAGCTCCAGGACAGGCGAGTCAGATACGCAGTATTTT. Translated, it gives CASSSRTGESDTQYF.

This clonotype was counted at least ten times. The chain uses TRBV12-3 or TRBV12-4 and TRBJ1-1; 8 bases map to TRBD1. The CDR3 consists of 12 residues. The trim removed 5 bases at V and 8 bases at J, leaving 4 bases unmatched. The CDR3 reads CASSPDRVEAFF. The CDR3 bases are TGTGCCAGCAGTCCGGACAGGGTCGAAGCTTTCTTT.

This clonotype was counted ten times or more. The gene calls are TRBV5-5 and TRBJ1-5; D possibly corresponds to TRBD1 (5 bases). The length of the CDR3 is 17 residues. V lost 0 bases and J 2 bases, leaving 15 bases between the germline ends. The germline CDR1 and CDR2 sequences are SGHKS and YYEKEE (reference sequence). The CDR3 here is CASSLEVGGVGNQPQHF. DNA for the CDR3: TGTGCCAGCAGCTTGGAAGTTGGGGGTGTGGGCAATCAGCCCCAGCATTTT.

In its sample, this clonotype was seen many times. The J gene is TRBJ2-7, the V gene TRBV5-1; 7 bases line up with TRBD1. The CDR3 extends over 12 amino acids. Trimming removed 4 bases from V and 7 bases from J; junction bases left unmatched: 5. The germline CDR1 and CDR2 sequences are SGHRS and YFSETQ. The CDR3 DNA sequence: TGCGCCAGCAGCCGGACAGGTGGGGAGCAGTACTTC. Its protein is CASSRTGGEQYF.

The table lists this clonotype with many counts. V is TRBV7-7 and J is TRBJ2-5; D possibly corresponds to TRBD1 (5 bases). The germline V and J ends were trimmed by 5 bases and 5 bases, with 15 bases remaining between them. From germline, CDR1 is SSHAT and CDR2 FNYEAQ (reference sequence). The CDR3 consists of 14 residues. Written as DNA, the CDR3 is TGTGCCAGCAGCCCGGACCTCAGACAGGAGACCCAGTACTTC. It yields the protein CASSPDLRQETQYF.

This clonotype showed up many times. CDR3 coding DNA: TGTGCCAGCAGCCCAGGTGGCAGGGGGTTCTATGGCTACACCTTC. It translates to CASSPGGRGFYGYTF. The V call is TRBV11-2, the J call TRBJ1-2, with 7 bases that match TRBD1. After removal of 5 bases from V and 4 bases from J, the junction contained 10 bases not matched to a gene. The CDR3 sequence is 15 residues long. Germline V gene lookup returns CDR1 SGHAT and CDR2 FQNNGV.

This clonotype came up many times. The chain uses TRBV20-1 and TRBJ2-6, with unresolved D. V was pared by 2 bases and J by 1 base, with 6 bases between. The germline gives CDR1 DFQATT, CDR2 SNEGSKA (reference sequence). The CDR3 runs to 14 residues. In nucleotides, the CDR3 is TGCAGTGCTAGAACCCAGTCTGGGGCCAACGTCCTGACTTTC. It translates to CSARTQSGANVLTF.

This clonotype was counted ten times or more. This CDR3 reads CASSFLTGGTEAFF. In nucleotides, the CDR3 is TGCGCCAGCAGCTTTCTAACAGGGGGTACTGAAGCTTTCTTT. This chain connects TRBV5-1 to TRBJ1-1, with 8 positions matching TRBD1. Germline lookup yields CDR1 SGHRS and CDR2 YFSETQ. This CDR3 comprises 14 residues. V was pared by 2 bases and J by 5 bases, with 5 bases of the junction left unmatched.

This clonotype was observed at least ten times. CDR3 in amino acids: CASSQRGTGITYEQYF. CDR3 DNA sequence: TGCGCCAGCAGCCAACGTGGGACAGGGATAACCTACGAGCAGTACTTC. The chain links TRBV4-1 to TRBJ2-7; 9 nucleotides agree with TRBD1. Germline CDR1 is MGHRA and CDR2 is YSYEKL. CDR3 length: 16 amino acids. Trimming cost V 2 bases and J 2 bases; bases outside gene matches: 7.

There are many counts of this clonotype. This chain joins TRBV7-9 and TRBJ2-1; TRBD1 might be the D (5 bases). V lost 5 bases and J 3 bases, leaving 17 bases between the germline ends. CDR3 length: 16 residues. Germline V gives CDR1 SEHNR, CDR2 FQNEAQ (reference sequence). CDR3 DNA sequence: TGTGCCAGCAGCCACCCTGCTTTAACAGGCTACAATGAGCAGTTCTTC. Its translation: CASSHPALTGYNEQFF.

The chain links TRBV20-1 to TRBJ2-1, with D possibly being TRBD2 (5 bases). The CDR3 runs 15 residues. In germline, CDR1 is DFQATT, CDR2 SNEGSKA (reference sequence). The V and J ends lost 4 bases and 4 bases respectively, with 17 bases between them. The CDR3 sequence is CSAIAEGGRYNEQFF. DNA for the CDR3: TGCAGTGCTATAGCCGAAGGCGGGCGGTACAATGAGCAGTTCTTC.

Notes on this clonotype: Germline is not matched at one junction end, which may reflect a read error. CDR3 sequence: CATSDLSGSLTGELFF. The DNA for the CDR3 is TGTGCCACCAGTGATTTGAGCGGTAGCCTTACCGGTGAGCTGTTTTTT. This chain joins TRBV24-1 and TRBJ2-2; D might be TRBD2 (5 bases). The CDR3 runs 16 residues. Per germline, CDR1 KGHDR and CDR2 SFDVKD.

The table lists this clonotype with many counts. The rearrangement joins TRBV9 to TRBJ2-2; 7 bases are shared with TRBD2. V was clipped by 3 bases and J by 5 bases; unmatched bases: 1. This CDR3 region has 13 residues. Germline-derived CDR1 and CDR2 are SGDLS and YYNGEE. CDR3 sequence reads: CASSGGGTGELFF. The CDR3 nucleotides are TGTGCCAGCAGCGGGGGGGGGACCGGGGAGCTGTTTTTT.

Relative to its sample, this clonotype is medium-sized. The gene calls are TRBV7-2 and TRBJ1-4; D gene uncertain. Per germline, CDR1 SGHTA and CDR2 FQGNSA. This CDR3 region has 14 residues. Trimming cost V 1 base and J 8 bases, with 11 bases left between them. CDR3 in DNA: TGTGCCAGCAGCTTAGTTGGGGTTGGGGAAAAACTGTTTTTT. Amino acids: CASSLVGVGEKLFF. The full variable domain, in which reference TRBV7-2 and TRBJ1-4 provide the parts outside the CDR3, is GAGVSQSPSNKVTEKGKDVELRCDPISGHTALYWYRQSLGQGLEFLIYFQGNSAPDKSGLPSDRFSAERTGGSVSTLTIQRTQQEDSAVYLCASSLVGVGEKLFFGSGTQLSVL.

This clonotype showed up many times. The chain has TRBV5-1 and TRBJ2-3; the D gene is possibly TRBD1 (6 bases). The CDR3 runs 16 residues. Germline-derived CDR1 and CDR2 are SGHRS and YFSETQ. The V gene lost 7 bases and the J gene lost 3 bases, with 21 bases spanning the gap. Here the CDR3 DNA reads TGCGCCAGCCAACGAGAGGGACAAGTGACAACAGATACGCAGTATTTT. Its translation: CASQREGQVTTDTQYF.

This clonotype was counted ten times or more. This chain joins TRBV7-2 and TRBJ2-3; the D call may be TRBD1 or TRBD2 (6 bases each). CDR1 SGHTA and CDR2 FQGNSA come from the germline V gene. V shed 11 bases and J shed 3 bases, with 18 bases lying between them. The CDR3 length is 14 residues. The CDR3 DNA sequence: TGTGCCGTTAGGGGGAGGCTGGGAACAGATACGCAGTATTTT. It translates to CAVRGRLGTDTQYF.

This clonotype was seen ten or more times. The V call is TRBV3-1, the J call TRBJ2-7; no definite D call. V lost 3 bases to trimming and J lost 4 bases, with 13 bases between them. CDR3 size: 14 residues. Germline V gene data show CDR1 as LGHDT and CDR2 as YNNKEL (reference sequence). CDR3 DNA sequence: TGTGCCAGCAGCCACCGCGTGGGCAGTTACGAGCAGTACTTC. Translated: CASSHRVGSYEQYF.

Only a few counts were recorded for this clonotype. The genes are TRBV6-1 and TRBJ1-4, with D perhaps TRBD1 (6 bases). The CDR3 has 13 residues. Trimming left V 6 bases short and J 3 bases short, with 8 bases between. Per germline, CDR1 MNHNS and CDR2 SASEGT. For the CDR3, the DNA is TGTGCCAGCAGCCAGGGGCCTAATGAAAAACTGTTTTTT. It codes for CASSQGPNEKLFF.

In this sample, this clonotype turned up many times. The chain couples TRBV12-3 or TRBV12-4 to TRBJ2-7; a possible D gene is TRBD2 (7 bases). The CDR3 consists of 16 residues. V was shortened by 5 bases and J by 4 bases, with 21 bases between the two germline ends. CDR3 loop: CASSPTMGGHRYEQYF. CDR3 nucleotides: TGTGCCAGCAGTCCCACGATGGGGGGGCATCGGTACGAGCAGTACTTC.

A single count supports this clonotype. A much larger clone differs by one base, so this may be a read error. The rearrangement joins TRBV4-1 to TRBJ2-5; TRBD2 agrees at 7 bases. The CDR3 totals 16 residues. In germline, CDR1 is MGHRA, CDR2 YSYEKL. The trim removed 5 bases at V and 7 bases at J, leaving 16 bases unmatched. CDR3 DNA sequence: TGCGCCAGCAGCGCTCAAGGGGAGGGTGGGATTGTGACCCAGTACTTC. Its translation: CASSAQGEGGIVTQYF.

This clonotype has ten or more counts. The V gene is TRBV11-2, the J gene TRBJ2-5, with TRBD2 matching over 12 bases. V shed 1 base and J 5 bases; nucleotides not matched to a gene: 5. The germline CDR1 and CDR2 sequences are SGHAT and FQNNGV. The CDR3 totals 16 residues. The CDR3 coding sequence is TGTGCCAGCAGCTTAGGTCTAGCGGGAGGGCTGGAGACCCAGTACTTC. It is translated as CASSLGLAGGLETQYF.

This chain links TRBV6-5 with TRBJ1-2, with 9 bases lining up with TRBD1. V dropped 5 bases and J dropped 4; count of bases not matched to a gene: 5. In germline, CDR1 is MNHEY, CDR2 SVGAGI. The CDR3 is 14 amino acids. The CDR3 reads CASSRTGAGYGYTF. Written as DNA, the CDR3 is TGTGCCAGCAGTCGGACAGGGGCAGGCTATGGCTACACCTTC.

There are many counts of this clonotype. The J gene is TRBJ2-1, the V gene TRBV20-1, with TRBD2 matching over 8 bases. J lost 4 bases, V lost 2 bases, and 4 bases had no gene match. Germline V gene data show CDR1 as DFQATT and CDR2 as SNEGSKA (reference sequence). This CDR3 is built from 14 residues. The CDR3 DNA follows: TGCAGTGCTAGAAGGCAGCGGGAGTACAATGAGCAGTTCTTC. Its protein product is CSARRQREYNEQFF.

This clonotype appeared many times. The rearrangement joins TRBV11-2 to TRBJ1-6; D is ambiguous. V lost 1 base and J 6 bases, leaving 4 bases between the germline ends. CDR1 is SGHAT and CDR2 is FQNNGV in the germline V gene. The length of the CDR3 is 13 residues. For the CDR3, the DNA is TGTGCCAGCAGCTTAGGGCCTAATTCACCCCTCCACTTT. It yields the protein CASSLGPNSPLHF.